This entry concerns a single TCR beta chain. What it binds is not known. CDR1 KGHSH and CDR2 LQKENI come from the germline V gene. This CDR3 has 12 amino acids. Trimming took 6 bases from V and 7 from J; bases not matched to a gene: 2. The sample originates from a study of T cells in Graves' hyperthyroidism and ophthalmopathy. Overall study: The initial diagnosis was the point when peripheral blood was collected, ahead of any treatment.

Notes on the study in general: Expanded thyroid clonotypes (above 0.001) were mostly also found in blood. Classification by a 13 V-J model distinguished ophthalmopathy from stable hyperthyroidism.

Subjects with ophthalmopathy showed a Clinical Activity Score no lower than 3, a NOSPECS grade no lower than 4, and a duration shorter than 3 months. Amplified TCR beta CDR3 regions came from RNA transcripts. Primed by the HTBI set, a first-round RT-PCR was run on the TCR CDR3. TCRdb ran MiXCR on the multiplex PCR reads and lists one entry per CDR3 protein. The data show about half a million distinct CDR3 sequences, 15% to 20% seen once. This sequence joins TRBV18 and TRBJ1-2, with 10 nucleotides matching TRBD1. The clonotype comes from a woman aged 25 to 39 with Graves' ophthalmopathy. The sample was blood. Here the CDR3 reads CASSGQGPGYTF. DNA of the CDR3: TGTGCCAGCTCGGGACAGGGGCCTGGCTACACCTTC.